One sample yielded the 4 T cell receptor beta chains listed below, sequenced in a study of identical twins. TCRdb redid the calling of the 5' RACE reads with MiXCR, one entry per CDR3 protein. The sample yields around 680,000 distinct CDR3 sequences, around 8.3% seen once. This sample also appeared in a second study, on yellow fever vaccine responses in identical twins.

The sequenced sample consisted of PBMCs. These TCRs come from a woman aged 18-29 years in good health.

Many counts were recorded for this clonotype. This chain connects TRBV4-1 to TRBJ2-2; a possible D gene is TRBD2 (7 bases). The germline CDR1 and CDR2 sequences are MGHRA and YSYEKL. The CDR3 totals 16 residues. Trimming shortened V by 1 base and J by 7 bases, and 16 bases separated the two germline ends. The CDR3 nucleotides are TGCGCCAGCAGCCAAGGAGGGGGGGGTGAAGACGGGGAGCTGTTTTTT. Its translation is CASSQGGGGEDGELFF.

This clonotype has more than one count but fewer than ten. The chain uses TRBV5-1 and TRBJ2-7; 11 bases map to TRBD2. This CDR3 contains 17 residues. The ends lost 4 bases at V and 2 bases at J; junction bases unmatched: 11. CDR1 and CDR2 (germline): SGHRS, YFSETQ. The CDR3: CASSLEKTSGITYEQYF. DNA for the CDR3: TGCGCCAGCAGCCTTGAAAAGACTAGCGGGATCACCTACGAGCAGTACTTC.

V is TRBV24-1 and J is TRBJ2-2; 15 bases line up with TRBD2. Germline trimming cut 5 bases from V and 4 bases from J; bases unmatched to any gene: 7. This CDR3 has 18 amino acids. Germline values: CDR1 KGHDR, CDR2 SFDVKD. CDR3 sequence: CATSGGLAGGPGTGELFF. CDR3 sequence (DNA): TGTGCCACCAGTGGCGGACTAGCGGGAGGGCCGGGCACCGGGGAGCTGTTTTTT.

This clonotype was counted a few times. The chain carries TRBV10-3 and TRBJ1-1; possible D gene TRBD1, 5 bases. Germline V CDR1 and CDR2: ENHRY, SYGVKD. V was cut by 0 bases and J by 0 bases, with 11 bases left in between. CDR3 length equals 16 residues. The CDR3 here is CAISESVRVVNTEAFF. CDR3 in DNA: TGTGCCATCAGTGAGTCGGTCAGGGTCGTGAACACTGAAGCTTTCTTT.